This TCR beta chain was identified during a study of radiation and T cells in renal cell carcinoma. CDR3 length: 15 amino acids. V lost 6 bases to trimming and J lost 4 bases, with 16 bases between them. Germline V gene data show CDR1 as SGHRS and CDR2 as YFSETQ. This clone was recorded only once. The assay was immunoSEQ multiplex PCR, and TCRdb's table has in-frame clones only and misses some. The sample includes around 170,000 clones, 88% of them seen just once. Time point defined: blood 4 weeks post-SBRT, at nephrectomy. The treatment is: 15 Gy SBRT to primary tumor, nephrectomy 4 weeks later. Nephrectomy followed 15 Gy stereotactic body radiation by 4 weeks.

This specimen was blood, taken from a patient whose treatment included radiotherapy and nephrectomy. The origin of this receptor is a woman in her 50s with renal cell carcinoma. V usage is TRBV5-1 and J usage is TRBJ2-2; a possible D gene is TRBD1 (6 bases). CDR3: CASTREGQFTGELFF. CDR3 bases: TGCGCCAGCACCCGAGAAGGACAGTTCACCGGGGAGCTGTTTTTT. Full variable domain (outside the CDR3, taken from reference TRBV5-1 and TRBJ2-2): KAGVTQTPRYLIKTRGQQVTLSCSPISGHRSVSWYQQTPGQGLQFLFEYFSETQRNKGNFPGRFSGRQFSNSRSEMNVSTLELGDSALYLCASTREGQFTGELFFGEGSRLTVL.